This TCR beta chain is from a study of control samples from healthy donors and cancer patients. TCRdb's copy holds only in-frame clones and misses some; the assay was immunoSEQ multiplex PCR. The data show approximately 170,000 clones, with just over 90% seen just once and just over 1.4% held by the top ten. J was trimmed by 5 bases and V by 5 bases; bases with no gene match: 8. Germline assignment: CDR1 MNHEY and CDR2 SVGAGI. The CDR3 loop spans 15 amino acids. Sequenced material: blood. The TCR was taken from a man younger than 45 in good health. The V gene is TRBV6-5, the J gene TRBJ2-5; 10 nucleotides match TRBD1. The CDR3 loop is CASSQGQGFVETQYF. In DNA form, the CDR3 reads TGTGCCAGCAGTCAGGGACAGGGGTTTGTCGAGACCCAGTACTTC.